A selection of T cell receptor beta chains follows, all from one sample in a study of OX40 agonist ivuxolimab in advanced cancers. TCRdb's copy holds only in-frame clones and misses some; the assay was immunoSEQ multiplex PCR. The table shows 90,000 or so clones, with roughly nine tenths occurring only once. The specimen comprised CD4+ or CD8+ T cells sorted from blood, sampled in a trial of the OX40 agonist ivuxolimab. These receptors were obtained from an adult with an advanced solid tumor such as melanoma, head and neck, liver or kidney cancer. Each CDR3 is given with its conserved first and last residue. A D gene is named only where the DNA matches it firmly. Not all rows give a size; the values are once, few, many and, for expanded clones, a class.

clone size	J gene	D gene	V gene	CDR3 protein	CDR3 DNA
NA	TRBJ2-2	TRBD1	TRBV5-1	CASSLVGTENTGELFF	TGCGCCAGCAGCTTGGTCGGGACAGAGAACACCGGGGAGCTGTTTTTT
NA	TRBJ2-1	TRBD2	TRBV28	CASSQAGLAATGQFF	TGTGCCAGCAGCCAGGCGGGACTAGCCGCAACGGGGCAGTTCTTC
NA	TRBJ1-1	TRBD1	TRBV27	CASSHPTGRNTEAFF	TGTGCCAGCAGTCACCCGACAGGGAGGAACACTGAAGCTTTCTTT
NA	TRBJ2-3	NA	TRBV27	CATSPGLSTDTQYF	TGTGCCACCTCACCGGGACTCAGCACAGATACGCAGTATTTT
NA	TRBJ2-7	TRBD2	TRBV7-8	CASSLLAAGVSYEQYF	TGTGCCAGCAGCTTATTAGCAGCGGGAGTCTCCTACGAGCAGTACTTC
NA	TRBJ2-5	TRBD2	TRBV2	CASRLTSLETQYF	TGTGCCAGCAGACTGACTAGCTTAGAGACCCAGTACTTC
NA	TRBJ2-7	NA	TRBV5-1	CASSLSVGGSSYEQYF	TGCGCCAGCAGCTTGAGTGTTGGGGGAAGCTCCTACGAGCAGTACTTC
NA	TRBJ1-6	NA	TRBV10-3	CAISESDGPTDSPLHF	TGTGCCATCAGTGAGTCTGACGGGCCCACAGACTCACCCCTCCACTTT
NA	TRBJ2-3	NA	TRBV19	CASSLQGMDPDTQYF	TGTGCCAGTAGCCTCCAGGGGATGGACCCGGATACGCAGTATTTT
NA	TRBJ2-1	TRBD2	TRBV19	CASKKLAGGDEQFF	TGTGCCAGTAAGAAGCTAGCGGGAGGGGATGAGCAGTTCTTC
NA	TRBJ1-1	NA	TRBV27	CASRDPRGTEAFF	TGTGCCAGCCGGGACCCTAGGGGGACTGAAGCTTTCTTT
NA	TRBJ1-1	TRBD1	TRBV6-5	CASSYFTGVSTEAFF	TGTGCCAGCAGTTACTTTACAGGGGTGAGCACTGAAGCTTTCTTT
NA	TRBJ2-1	NA	TRBV19	CASSRTPQAGRNEQFF	TGTGCCAGTAGTAGAACCCCTCAGGCTGGGAGGAATGAGCAGTTCTTC
NA	TRBJ2-3	NA	TRBV10-3	CAIRPFGAGDTQYF	TGTGCCATCCGCCCCTTCGGGGCAGGAGATACGCAGTATTTT
NA	TRBJ1-1	NA	TRBV28	CASRSTEAFF	TGTGCCAGTAGGTCTACTGAAGCTTTCTTT
NA	TRBJ2-7	TRBD1	TRBV5-4	CASSSQAGQGSYEQYF	TGTGCCAGCAGCTCCCAGGCGGGACAGGGGTCCTACGAGCAGTACTTC
NA	TRBJ1-2	NA	TRBV7-5	CARSQGPRYTF	TGTGCCAGAAGCCAGGGACCGCGCTACACCTTC
NA	TRBJ2-7	TRBD2	TRBV5-5	CASSLGTSGRAGEQYF	TGTGCCAGCAGCTTGGGGACTAGCGGGAGGGCCGGGGAGCAGTACTTC
NA	TRBJ2-7	NA	TRBV2	CASKINYEQYF	TGTGCCAGCAAGATCAACTACGAGCAGTACTTC
once	TRBJ2-1	NA	TRBV9	CASSLSGVSSYNEQFF	TGTGCCAGCAGCTTGTCCGGGGTGAGCTCCTACAATGAGCAGTTCTTC
NA	TRBJ2-5	NA	TRBV7-3	CASSLLGGETQYF	TGTGCCAGCAGCCTCCTGGGAGGAGAGACCCAGTACTTC
NA	TRBJ1-1	NA	TRBV10-3	CAISKLEGTEAFF	TGTGCCATCAGCAAACTAGAAGGCACTGAAGCTTTCTTT
NA	TRBJ2-3	TRBD2	TRBV6-5	CASSSLSGPRTDTQYF	TGTGCCAGCAGTTCCCTTAGCGGGCCACGCACAGATACGCAGTATTTT
NA	TRBJ2-1	TRBD2	TRBV7-2	CASSLVASGRLDEQFF	TGTGCCAGCAGCTTAGTGGCTAGCGGGAGGCTGGATGAGCAGTTCTTC
NA	TRBJ1-1	NA	TRBV10-1	CASSAGPNTEAFF	TGCGCCAGCAGTGCGGGGCCGAACACTGAAGCTTTCTTT
NA	TRBJ1-2	NA	TRBV5-4	CASSLGADTQGGYTF	TGTGCCAGCAGCTTGGGGGCAGATACCCAAGGAGGCTACACCTTC
NA	TRBJ2-1	TRBD2	TRBV5-1	CASSFGLADNEQFF	TGCGCCAGCAGCTTCGGACTAGCGGACAATGAGCAGTTCTTC
NA	TRBJ2-7	TRBD1	TRBV5-1	CASRRTGDSYEQYF	TGCGCCAGCAGGCGTACAGGGGACTCCTACGAGCAGTACTTC
NA	TRBJ2-2	NA	TRBV28	CASRSGTFTGELFF	TGTGCCAGCAGATCCGGGACTTTTACCGGGGAGCTGTTTTTT
NA	TRBJ2-3	NA	TRBV11-2	CASSPYKDTQYF	TGTGCCAGCAGCCCCTATAAAGATACGCAGTATTTT
NA	TRBJ2-2	NA	TRBV5-1	CASSPGNTGELFF	TGCGCCAGCAGCCCAGGAAACACCGGGGAGCTGTTTTTT
NA	TRBJ2-7	NA	TRBV2	CASRPGPSYEQYF	TGTGCCAGCAGGCCGGGACCCTCCTACGAGCAGTACTTC
NA	TRBJ2-7	TRBD1	TRBV9	CASSTGQGGPYEQYF	TGTGCCAGCAGCACGGGACAGGGGGGCCCCTACGAGCAGTACTTC
NA	TRBJ1-6	TRBD1	TRBV6-5	CASSFDREDASPLHF	TGTGCCAGCAGTTTCGACAGGGAGGACGCATCACCCCTCCACTTT
NA	TRBJ2-3	TRBD2	TRBV18	CASSPGLAPDTQYF	TGTGCCAGCTCACCCGGACTAGCTCCAGATACGCAGTATTTT
once	TRBJ2-5	NA	TRBV7-9	CASSHPIGRETQYF	TGTGCCAGCAGCCACCCAATAGGCAGAGAGACCCAGTACTTC
NA	TRBJ2-7	NA	TRBV30	CAWSVRATYEQYF	TGTGCCTGGAGTGTACGGGCAACCTACGAGCAGTACTTC
NA	TRBJ2-1	TRBD2	TRBV7-2	CASRGSGSEQFF	TGTGCCAGCAGGGGTAGCGGGAGTGAGCAGTTCTTC